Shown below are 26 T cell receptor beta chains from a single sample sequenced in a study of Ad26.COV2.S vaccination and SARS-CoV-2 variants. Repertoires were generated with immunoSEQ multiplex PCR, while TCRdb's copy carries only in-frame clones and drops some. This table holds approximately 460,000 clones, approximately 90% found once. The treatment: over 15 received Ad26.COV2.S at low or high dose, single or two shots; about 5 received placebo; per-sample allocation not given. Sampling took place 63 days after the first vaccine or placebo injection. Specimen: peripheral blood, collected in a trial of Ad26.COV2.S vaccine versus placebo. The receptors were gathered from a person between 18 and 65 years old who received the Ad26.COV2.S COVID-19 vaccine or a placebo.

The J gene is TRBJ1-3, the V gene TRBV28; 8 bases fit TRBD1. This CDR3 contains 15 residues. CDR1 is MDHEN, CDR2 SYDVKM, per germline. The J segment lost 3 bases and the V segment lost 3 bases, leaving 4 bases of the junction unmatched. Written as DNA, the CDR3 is TGTGCCAGCAGTTTCATCGACAGGGGTGGAAACACCATATATTTT. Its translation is CASSFIDRGGNTIYF.

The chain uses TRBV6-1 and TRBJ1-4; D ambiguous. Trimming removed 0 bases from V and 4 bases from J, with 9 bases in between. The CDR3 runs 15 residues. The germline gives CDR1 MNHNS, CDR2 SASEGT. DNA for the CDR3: TGTGCCAGCAGTGAAGCGCTAGGGTTTAATGAAAAACTGTTTTTT. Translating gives CASSEALGFNEKLFF.

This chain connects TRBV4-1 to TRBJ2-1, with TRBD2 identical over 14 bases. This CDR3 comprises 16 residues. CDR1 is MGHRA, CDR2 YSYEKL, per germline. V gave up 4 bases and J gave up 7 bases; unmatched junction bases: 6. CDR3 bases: TGCGCCAGCAGCCGACTAGCGGGAGGGTGGTTGAATGAGCAGTTCTTC. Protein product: CASSRLAGGWLNEQFF.

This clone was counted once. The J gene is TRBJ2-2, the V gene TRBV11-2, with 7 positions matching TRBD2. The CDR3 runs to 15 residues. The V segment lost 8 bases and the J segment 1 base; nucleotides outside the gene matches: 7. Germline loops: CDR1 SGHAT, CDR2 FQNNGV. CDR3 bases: TGTGCCAGCTCCTTGACGGGGGGGAACACCGGGGAGCTGTTTTTT. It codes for CASSLTGGNTGELFF.

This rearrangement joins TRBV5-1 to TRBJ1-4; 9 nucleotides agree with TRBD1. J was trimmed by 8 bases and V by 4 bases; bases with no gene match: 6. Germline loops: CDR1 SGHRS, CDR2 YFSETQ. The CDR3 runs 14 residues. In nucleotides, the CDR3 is TGCGCCAGCAGCCCCGGGACAGGGTACGAAAAACTGTTTTTT. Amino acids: CASSPGTGYEKLFF.

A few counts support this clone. The CDR3 reads CASSFADRRTGELFF. The CDR3 coding sequence is TGTGCCAGCAGCTTCGCGGACAGGCGGACCGGGGAGCTGTTTTTT. This rearrangement joins TRBV7-9 to TRBJ2-2; 7 bases align to TRBD1. Germline CDR1 reads SEHNR; CDR2 reads FQNEAQ (reference sequence). The CDR3 has 15 residues. The V and J ends lost 3 bases and 5 bases, in that order; junction bases with no gene match: 6.

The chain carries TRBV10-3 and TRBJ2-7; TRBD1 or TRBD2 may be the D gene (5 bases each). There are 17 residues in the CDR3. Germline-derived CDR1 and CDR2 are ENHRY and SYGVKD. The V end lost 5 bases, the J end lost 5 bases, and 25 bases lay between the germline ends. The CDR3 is CAISNTLGDLRRDEQYF. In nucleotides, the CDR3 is TGTGCCATCAGTAACACCCTTGGGGACCTAAGGAGAGACGAGCAGTACTTC.

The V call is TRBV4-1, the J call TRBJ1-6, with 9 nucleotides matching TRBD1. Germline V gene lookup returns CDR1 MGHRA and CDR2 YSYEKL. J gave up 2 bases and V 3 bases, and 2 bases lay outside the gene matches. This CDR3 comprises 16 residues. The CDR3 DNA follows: TGCGCCAGCAGCCATGGACAGGGGCCCTATAATTCACCCCTCCACTTT. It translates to CASSHGQGPYNSPLHF.

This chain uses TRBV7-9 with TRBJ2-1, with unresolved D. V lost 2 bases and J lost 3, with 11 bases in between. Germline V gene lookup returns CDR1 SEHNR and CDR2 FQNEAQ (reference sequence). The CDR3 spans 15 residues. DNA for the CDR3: TGTGCCAGCAGCTTATTAGGGCCCAACTACAATGAGCAGTTCTTC. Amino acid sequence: CASSLLGPNYNEQFF.

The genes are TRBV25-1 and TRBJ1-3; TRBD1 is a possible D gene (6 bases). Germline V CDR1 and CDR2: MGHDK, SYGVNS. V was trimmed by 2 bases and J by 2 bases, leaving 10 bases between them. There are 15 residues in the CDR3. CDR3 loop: CASSELQGAGNTIYF. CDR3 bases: TGTGCCAGCAGTGAACTACAGGGTGCTGGAAACACCATATATTTT. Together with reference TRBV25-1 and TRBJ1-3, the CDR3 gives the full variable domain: EADIYQTPRYLVIGTGKKITLECSQTMGHDKMYWYQQDPGMELHLIHYSYGVNSTEKGDLSSESTVSRIRTEHFPLTLESARPSHTSQYLCASSELQGAGNTIYFGEGSWLTVV.

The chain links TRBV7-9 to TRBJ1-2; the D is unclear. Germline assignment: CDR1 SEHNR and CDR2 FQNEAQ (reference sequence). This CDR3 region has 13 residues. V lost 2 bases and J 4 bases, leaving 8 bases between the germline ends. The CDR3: CASSLFTAYGYTF. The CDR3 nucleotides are TGTGCCAGCAGCTTATTCACAGCCTATGGCTACACCTTC. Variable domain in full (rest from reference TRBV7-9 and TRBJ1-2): DTGVSQNPRHKITKRGQNVTFRCDPISEHNRLYWYRQTLGQGPEFLTYFQNEAQLEKSRLLSDRFSAERPKGSFSTLEIQRTEQGDSAMYLCASSLFTAYGYTFGSGTRLTVV.

As DNA, the CDR3 is TGTGCAGCTAAGACGGCGCGGGGGAACTCCTACGAGCAGTACTTC. Translated: CAAKTARGNSYEQYF. V usage is TRBV5-4 and J usage is TRBJ2-7; 7 bases match TRBD2. Germline CDR1 and CDR2: SGHNT and YYREEE (reference sequence). The CDR3 length is 15 residues.

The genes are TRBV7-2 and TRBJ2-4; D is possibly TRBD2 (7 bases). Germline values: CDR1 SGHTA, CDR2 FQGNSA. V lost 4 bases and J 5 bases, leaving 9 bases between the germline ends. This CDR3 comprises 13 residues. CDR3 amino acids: CASSSGGQNIQYF. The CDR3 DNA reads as TGTGCCAGCAGCTCGGGGGGCCAAAACATTCAGTACTTC.

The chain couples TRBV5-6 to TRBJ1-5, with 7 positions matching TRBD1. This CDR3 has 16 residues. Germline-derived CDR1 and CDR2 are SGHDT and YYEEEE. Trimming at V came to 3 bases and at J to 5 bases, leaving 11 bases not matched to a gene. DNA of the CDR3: TGTGCCAGCAGCTCGCGCCACAGGGGCAAGGATCAGCCCCAGCATTTT. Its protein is CASSSRHRGKDQPQHF.

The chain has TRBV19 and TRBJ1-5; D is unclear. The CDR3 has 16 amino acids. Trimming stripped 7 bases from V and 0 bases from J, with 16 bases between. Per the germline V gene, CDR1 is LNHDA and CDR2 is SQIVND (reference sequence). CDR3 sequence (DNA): TGTGCCAGTACCCCGTTCCGTGGATATAGCAATCAGCCCCAGCATTTT. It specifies CASTPFRGYSNQPQHF. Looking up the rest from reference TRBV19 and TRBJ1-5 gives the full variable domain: DGGITQSPKYLFRKEGQNVTLSCEQNLNHDAMYWYRQDPGQGLRLIYYSQIVNDFQKGDIAEGYSVSREKKESFPLTVTSAQKNPTAFYLCASTPFRGYSNQPQHFGDGTRLSIL.

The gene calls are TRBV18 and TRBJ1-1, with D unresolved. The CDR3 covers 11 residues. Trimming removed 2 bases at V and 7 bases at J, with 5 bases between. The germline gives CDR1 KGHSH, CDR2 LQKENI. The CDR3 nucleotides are TGTGCCAGCTCACCAACCGGTGAAGCTTTCTTT. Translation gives CASSPTGEAFF.

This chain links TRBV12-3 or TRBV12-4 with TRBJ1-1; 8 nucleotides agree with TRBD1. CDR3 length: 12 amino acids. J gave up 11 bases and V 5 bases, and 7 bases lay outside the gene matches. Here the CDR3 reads CASSPTGGRAFF. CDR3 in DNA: TGTGCCAGCAGTCCAACAGGGGGGAGGGCTTTCTTT.

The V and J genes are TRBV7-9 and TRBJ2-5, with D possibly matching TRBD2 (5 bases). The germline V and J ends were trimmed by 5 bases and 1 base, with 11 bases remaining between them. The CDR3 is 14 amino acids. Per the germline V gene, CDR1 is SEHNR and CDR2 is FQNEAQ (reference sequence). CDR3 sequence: CASSRLAGQETQYF. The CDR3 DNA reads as TGTGCCAGCAGCCGGCTAGCTGGCCAAGAGACCCAGTACTTC. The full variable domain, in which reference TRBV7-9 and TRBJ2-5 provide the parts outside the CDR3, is DTGVSQNPRHKITKRGQNVTFRCDPISEHNRLYWYRQTLGQGPEFLTYFQNEAQLEKSRLLSDRFSAERPKGSFSTLEIQRTEQGDSAMYLCASSRLAGQETQYFGPGTRLLVL.

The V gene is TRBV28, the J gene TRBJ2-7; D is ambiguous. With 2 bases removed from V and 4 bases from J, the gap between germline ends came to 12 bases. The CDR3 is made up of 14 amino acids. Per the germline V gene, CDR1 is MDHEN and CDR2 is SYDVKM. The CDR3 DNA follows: TGTGCCAGCAGTTTAGTCGTGGTTAGGTACGAGCAGTACTTC. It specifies CASSLVVVRYEQYF.

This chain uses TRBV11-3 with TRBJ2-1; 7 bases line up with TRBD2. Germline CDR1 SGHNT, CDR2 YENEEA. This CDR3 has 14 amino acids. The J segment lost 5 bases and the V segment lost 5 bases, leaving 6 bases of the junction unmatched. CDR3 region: CASSPRGVNNEQFF. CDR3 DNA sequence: TGTGCCAGCAGCCCTCGGGGGGTTAACAATGAGCAGTTCTTC.

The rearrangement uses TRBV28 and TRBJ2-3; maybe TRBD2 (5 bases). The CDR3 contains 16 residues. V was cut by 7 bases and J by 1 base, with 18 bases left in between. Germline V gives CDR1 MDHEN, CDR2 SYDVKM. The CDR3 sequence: CASTDRGGGRTDTQYF. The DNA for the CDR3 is TGTGCCAGCACCGATCGGGGTGGAGGACGCACAGATACGCAGTATTTT.

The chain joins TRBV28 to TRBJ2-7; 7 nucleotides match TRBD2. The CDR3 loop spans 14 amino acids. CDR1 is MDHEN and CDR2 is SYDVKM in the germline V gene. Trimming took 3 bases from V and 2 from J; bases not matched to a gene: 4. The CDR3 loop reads CASSFGGSPYEQYF. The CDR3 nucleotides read TGTGCCAGCAGTTTCGGGGGGTCCCCCTACGAGCAGTACTTC.

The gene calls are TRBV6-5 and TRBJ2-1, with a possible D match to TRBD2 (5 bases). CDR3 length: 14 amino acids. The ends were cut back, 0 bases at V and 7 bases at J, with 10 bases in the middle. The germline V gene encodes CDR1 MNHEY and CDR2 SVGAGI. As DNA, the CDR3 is TGTGCCAGCAGTTACTCGGAGGTGCAAAATGAGCAGTTCTTC. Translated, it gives CASSYSEVQNEQFF.

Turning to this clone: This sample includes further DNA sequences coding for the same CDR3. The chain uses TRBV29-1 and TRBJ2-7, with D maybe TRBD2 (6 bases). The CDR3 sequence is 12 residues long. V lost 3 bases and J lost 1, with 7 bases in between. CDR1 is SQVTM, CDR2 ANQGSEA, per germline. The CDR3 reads CSVEGLSYEQYF. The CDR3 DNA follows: TGCAGCGTTGAGGGACTTTCCTACGAGCAGTACTTC.

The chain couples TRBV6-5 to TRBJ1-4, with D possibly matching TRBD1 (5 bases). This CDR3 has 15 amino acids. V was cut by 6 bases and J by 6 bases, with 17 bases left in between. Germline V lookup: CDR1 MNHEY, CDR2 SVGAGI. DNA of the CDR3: TGTGCCAGCAGGATAAATAGGGGAAAGGATGAAAAACTGTTTTTT. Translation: CASRINRGKDEKLFF.

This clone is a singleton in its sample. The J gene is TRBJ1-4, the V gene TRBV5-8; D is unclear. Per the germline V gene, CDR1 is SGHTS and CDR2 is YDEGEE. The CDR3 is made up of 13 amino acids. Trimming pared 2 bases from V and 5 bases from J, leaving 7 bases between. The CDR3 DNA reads TGTGCCAGCAGCTTCGCGGGGAATGAAAAACTGTTTTTT. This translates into CASSFAGNEKLFF.